Reported below is one T cell receptor (beta chain). V was clipped by 0 bases and J by 4 bases, with 18 bases between them. Germline values: CDR1 MGHRA, CDR2 YSYEKL. The CDR3 totals 17 residues. These data come from a study of T cell changes during pregnancy in multiple sclerosis. Here immunoSEQ multiplex PCR was the method, and the copy in TCRdb shows in-frame clones only, minus some. This table has some 120,000 clones, approximately 95% appearing once. This receptor was obtained from a female donor with multiple sclerosis, enrolled in a pregnancy study. The specimen was peripheral blood, collected before pregnancy. The gene calls are TRBV4-1 and TRBJ1-2; a weak D match, TRBD1 (6 bases). Written as DNA, the CDR3 is TGCGCCAGCAGCCAAGAGCACAGGGTACCGCTAGCCTATGGCTACACCTTC. Residues: CASSQEHRVPLAYGYTF.